The 16 T cell receptor beta chains reported below all come from one sample, sequenced in a study of T cell changes during pregnancy in multiple sclerosis. The method was immunoSEQ multiplex PCR; TCRdb's version includes in-frame clones alone and lacks a portion of them. The table lists under 65,000 clones, around 90% of them singletons. Sequencing was performed on CD4+ T cells from peripheral blood mononuclear cells, taken after pregnancy. The receptors come from a female donor in good health, enrolled as a control in a pregnancy study.

The chain recombines TRBV20-1 with TRBJ1-1, with D maybe TRBD1 (5 bases). Trimming removed 2 bases from V and 11 bases from J, with 12 bases in between. The CDR3 extends over 11 amino acids. Germline CDR1 is DFQATT and CDR2 is SNEGSKA (reference sequence). The CDR3 loop is CSARRNRMAFF. CDR3 DNA: TGCAGTGCTAGAAGAAACAGGATGGCTTTCTTT.

The chain employs TRBV6-5 and TRBJ2-3, with a possible D match to TRBD1 (5 bases). CDR1 and CDR2 from the germline V gene are MNHEY and SVGAGI. This CDR3 has 16 residues. V gave up 3 bases and J gave up 4 bases, with 17 bases separating them. In nucleotides, the CDR3 is TGTGCCAGCAGTTATGGAGTGGGGCTTGGGGCAGATACGCAGTATTTT. Translated: CASSYGVGLGADTQYF.

The CDR3 DNA is TGCGCCAGCAGCGCAGGATTCAATCAGCCCCAGCATTTT. Amino acids: CASSAGFNQPQHF. This chain joins TRBV10-1 and TRBJ1-5; D remains unclear. There are 13 residues in the CDR3. The germline gives CDR1 WNHNN, CDR2 SYGVQD (reference sequence). V lost 6 bases to trimming and J lost 3 bases, with 9 bases between them.

The V gene is TRBV18, the J gene TRBJ2-5; D is uncertain. Germline lookup yields CDR1 KGHSH and CDR2 LQKENI. CDR3 length: 14 amino acids. V lost 4 bases to trimming and J lost 0 bases, with 9 bases between them. The CDR3 nucleotides read TGTGCCAGCTCACTTGCCAGGAACCAAGAGACCCAGTACTTC. Protein product: CASSLARNQETQYF.

The chain uses TRBV6-5 and TRBJ2-7; tentatively, D is TRBD1 (5 bases). V lost 8 bases to trimming and J lost 4 bases, with 15 bases between them. Germline-derived CDR1 and CDR2 are MNHEY and SVGAGI. This CDR3 has 13 residues. This chain's CDR3 is CASVPNPGYEQYF. The CDR3, as DNA: TGTGCCAGCGTTCCGAACCCAGGGTACGAGCAGTACTTC.

This clone was counted a few times. The J gene is TRBJ1-1, the V gene TRBV5-4, with D maybe TRBD1 (5 bases). The CDR3 loop spans 14 amino acids. The germline CDR1 and CDR2 sequences are SGHNT and YYREEE (reference sequence). Trimming took 3 bases from V and 4 from J, leaving 13 bases between them. CDR3 bases: TGTGCCAGCAGCTACGGAGGGAGGGGCACTGAAGCTTTCTTT. Amino acid sequence: CASSYGGRGTEAFF.

The chain links TRBV2 to TRBJ1-4; D is possibly TRBD1 (5 bases). The CDR3 consists of 15 residues. V lost 8 bases and J lost 8, with 21 bases in between. Germline CDR1 SNHLY, CDR2 FYNNEI. CDR3: CASEAMGGVGEKLFF. CDR3 nucleotides: TGTGCCAGCGAAGCTATGGGGGGGGTTGGGGAAAAACTGTTTTTT.

V gene TRBV5-6 combines with J gene TRBJ1-6; TRBD1 might be the D (6 bases). The CDR3 is 14 residues long. CDR1 and CDR2 (germline): SGHDT, YYEEEE. V lost 3 bases to trimming and J lost 10 bases, with 14 bases between them. In DNA form, the CDR3 reads TGTGCCAGCAGCTCGCGGGAGGGGGGATCACCCCTCCACTTT. Translating it yields CASSSREGGSPLHF.

The chain joins TRBV7-9 to TRBJ2-5, with 11 bases matching TRBD1. Per germline, CDR1 SEHNR and CDR2 FQNEAQ (reference sequence). V dropped 6 bases and J dropped 4; count of bases not matched to a gene: 4. This CDR3 contains 14 residues. The DNA for the CDR3 is TGTGCCAGCAGAGGACAGGGGGCAGGAGAGACCCAGTACTTC. Amino acid sequence: CASRGQGAGETQYF. The full variable domain, its missing parts supplied by reference TRBV7-9 and TRBJ2-5, is DTGVSQNPRHKITKRGQNVTFRCDPISEHNRLYWYRQTLGQGPEFLTYFQNEAQLEKSRLLSDRFSAERPKGSFSTLEIQRTEQGDSAMYLCASRGQGAGETQYFGPGTRLLVL.

The CDR3 reads CASSVGGEVGNTEAFF. The CDR3, as DNA: TGTGCCAGCAGCGTAGGAGGAGAGGTCGGGAACACTGAAGCTTTCTTT. The chain is built from TRBV9 and TRBJ1-1; D gene unclear. The CDR3 is 16 amino acids. Germline V gene sequence: CDR1 SGDLS, CDR2 YYNGEE. The V gene lost 0 bases and the J gene lost 1 base, with 13 bases spanning the gap.

V and J are TRBV4-2 and TRBJ1-1, with TRBD1 matching over 11 bases. V trimming: 4 bases; J trimming: 0 bases; junction bases outside the gene matches: 4. The CDR3 loop spans 16 amino acids. Germline-derived CDR1 and CDR2 are LGHNA and YNFKEQ. The CDR3 here is CASSPWTGGVNTEAFF. The CDR3 nucleotides read TGTGCCAGCAGCCCATGGACAGGGGGCGTGAACACTGAAGCTTTCTTT.

The V and J genes are TRBV19 and TRBJ2-3; 8 bases fit TRBD1. Germline CDR1 and CDR2: LNHDA and SQIVND (reference sequence). CDR3 length equals 13 residues. V shed 8 bases, J shed 0 bases, and the junction held 1 base outside the gene matches. The CDR3 DNA reads TGTGCCAGTGGACAGGGAAGCACAGATACGCAGTATTTT. Its translation is CASGQGSTDTQYF.

The CDR3 DNA reads as TGCGCCAGCAGGTTCGGGACAGGGGGTCCTTTCTATGGCTACACCTTC. Its translation: CASRFGTGGPFYGYTF. The rearrangement joins TRBV5-1 to TRBJ1-2; 11 bases line up with TRBD1. In germline, CDR1 is SGHRS, CDR2 YFSETQ. There are 16 residues in the CDR3. With V trimmed by 5 bases and J by 4 bases, 10 bases remained unmatched. The full variable domain, its missing parts supplied by reference TRBV5-1 and TRBJ1-2, is KAGVTQTPRYLIKTRGQQVTLSCSPISGHRSVSWYQQTPGQGLQFLFEYFSETQRNKGNFPGRFSGRQFSNSRSEMNVSTLELGDSALYLCASRFGTGGPFYGYTFGSGTRLTVV.

This chain connects TRBV4-2 to TRBJ2-2; no reliable D call. The CDR3 runs to 14 residues. V shed 0 bases and J shed 4 bases, with 6 bases lying between them. Germline V gene lookup returns CDR1 LGHNA and CDR2 YNFKEQ. CDR3 residues: CASSQDRVTGELFF. The DNA for the CDR3 is TGTGCCAGCAGCCAAGATCGTGTCACCGGGGAGCTGTTTTTT.

This sequence joins TRBV6-5 and TRBJ2-2; 8 nucleotides match TRBD1. With 4 bases clipped from V and 5 bases from J, the junction kept 3 bases outside the gene matches. The CDR3 spans 14 residues. Germline V gene sequence: CDR1 MNHEY, CDR2 SVGAGI. CDR3 nucleotides: TGTGCCAGCAGTTGGGACAGGATGACCGGGGAGCTGTTTTTT. As protein: CASSWDRMTGELFF.

This sequence joins TRBV19 and TRBJ2-5; TRBD1 is a possible D gene (5 bases). In germline, CDR1 is LNHDA, CDR2 SQIVND (reference sequence). The CDR3 consists of 15 residues. The ends were cut back, 3 bases at V and 2 bases at J, with 13 bases in the middle. The CDR3 is CASSIGRGSQETQYF. CDR3 nucleotide sequence: TGTGCCAGTAGTATCGGTAGGGGATCGCAAGAGACCCAGTACTTC.